This TCR beta chain was recorded in a study of cytomegalovirus exposure and HLA in healthy donors. Study overall: There were some 120 million unique TCR beta sequences, drawn from approximately 190 million T cells, in an earlier analysis. Study-level findings and limits: Previously analyzed data showed that most TCR beta V segments were productive at a frequency of about 87% or about 30%.

The CDR3 is 14 amino acids. CDR1 and CDR2 from the germline V gene are SNHLY and FYNNEI. Remarks on this clone: The antigen is undetermined.

The PCR used 60 Vbeta and 13 Jbeta primers. Libraries were prepared by immunoSEQ multiplex PCR; TCRdb keeps only in-frame clonotypes and omits some of them. The data contain about 200,000 clones, around 80% of them singletons. Specimen: PBMCs. The TCR originated in a man aged 50 or older in good health and CMV-seronegative. The J gene is TRBJ2-5, the V gene TRBV2; TRBD1 agrees at 11 bases. The end of the DNA aligns better with TRBJ2-7, so the J call may be wrong. CDR3 loop: CASSPRDRGYEQYF. CDR3 nucleotide sequence: TGTGCCAGCAGTCCCCGGGACAGGGGGTACGAGCAGTACTTC.